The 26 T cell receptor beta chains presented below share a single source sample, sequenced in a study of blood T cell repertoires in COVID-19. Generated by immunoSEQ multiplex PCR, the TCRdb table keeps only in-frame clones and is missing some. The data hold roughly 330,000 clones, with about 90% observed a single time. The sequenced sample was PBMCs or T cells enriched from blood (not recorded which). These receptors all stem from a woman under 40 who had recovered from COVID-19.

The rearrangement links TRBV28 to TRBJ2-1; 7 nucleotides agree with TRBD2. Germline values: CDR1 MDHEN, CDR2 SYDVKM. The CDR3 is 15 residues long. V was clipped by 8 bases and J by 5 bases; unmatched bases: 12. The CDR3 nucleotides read TGTGCCAGCCGACCCGGGGGGACGGGGGACAATGAGCAGTTCTTC. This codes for CASRPGGTGDNEQFF.

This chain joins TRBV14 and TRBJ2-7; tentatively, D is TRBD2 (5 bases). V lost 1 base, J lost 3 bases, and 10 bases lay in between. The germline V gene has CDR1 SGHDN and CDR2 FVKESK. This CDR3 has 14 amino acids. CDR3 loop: CASSQAGIDYEQYF. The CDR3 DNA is TGTGCCAGCAGCCAAGCCGGGATAGACTACGAGCAGTACTTC.

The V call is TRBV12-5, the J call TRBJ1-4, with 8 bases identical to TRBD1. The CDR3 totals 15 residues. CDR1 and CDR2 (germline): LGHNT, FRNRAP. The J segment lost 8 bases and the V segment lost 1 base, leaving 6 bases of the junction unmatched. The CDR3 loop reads CASGLGQGLREKLFF. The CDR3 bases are TGTGCTAGTGGTTTGGGACAGGGGTTGCGGGAAAAACTGTTTTTT.

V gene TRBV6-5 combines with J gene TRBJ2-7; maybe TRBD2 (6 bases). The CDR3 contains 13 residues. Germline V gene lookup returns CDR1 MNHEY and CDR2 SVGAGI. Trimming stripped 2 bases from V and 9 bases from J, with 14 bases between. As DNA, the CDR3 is TGTGCCAGCAGTTACCTACACCGGGGACTGCAGTACTTC. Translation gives CASSYLHRGLQYF.

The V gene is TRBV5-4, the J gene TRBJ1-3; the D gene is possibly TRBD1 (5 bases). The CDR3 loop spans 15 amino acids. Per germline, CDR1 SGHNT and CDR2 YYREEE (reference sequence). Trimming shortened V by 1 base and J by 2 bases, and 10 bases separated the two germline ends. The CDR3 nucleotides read TGTGCCAGCAGCTTGTTCCTAGGGGCTGGAAACACCATATATTTT. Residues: CASSLFLGAGNTIYF.

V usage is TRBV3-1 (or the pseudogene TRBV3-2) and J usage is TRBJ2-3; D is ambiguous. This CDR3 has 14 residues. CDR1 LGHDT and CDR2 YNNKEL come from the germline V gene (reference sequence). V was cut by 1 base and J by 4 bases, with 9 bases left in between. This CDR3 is CASSQGASPDTQYF. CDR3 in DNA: TGTGCCAGCAGCCAAGGGGCCTCCCCAGATACGCAGTATTTT.

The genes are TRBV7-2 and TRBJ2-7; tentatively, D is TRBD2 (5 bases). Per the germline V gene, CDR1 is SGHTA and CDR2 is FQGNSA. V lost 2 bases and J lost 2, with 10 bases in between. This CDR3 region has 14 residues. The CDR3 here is CASSLTPSPYEQYF. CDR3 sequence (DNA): TGTGCCAGCAGCTTAACACCTAGCCCCTACGAGCAGTACTTC.

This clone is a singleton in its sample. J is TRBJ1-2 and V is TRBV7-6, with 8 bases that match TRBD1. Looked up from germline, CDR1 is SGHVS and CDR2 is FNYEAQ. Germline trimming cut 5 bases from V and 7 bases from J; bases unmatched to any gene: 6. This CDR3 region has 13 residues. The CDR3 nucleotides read TGTGCCAGCAGCCTCGACAGGGGTACTGGCTACACCTTC. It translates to CASSLDRGTGYTF. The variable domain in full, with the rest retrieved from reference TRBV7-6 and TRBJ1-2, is GAGVSQSPRYKVTKRGQDVALRCDPISGHVSLYWYRQALGQGPEFLTYFNYEAQQDKSGLPNDRFSAERPEGSISTLTIQRTEQRDSAMYRCASSLDRGTGYTFGSGTRLTVV.

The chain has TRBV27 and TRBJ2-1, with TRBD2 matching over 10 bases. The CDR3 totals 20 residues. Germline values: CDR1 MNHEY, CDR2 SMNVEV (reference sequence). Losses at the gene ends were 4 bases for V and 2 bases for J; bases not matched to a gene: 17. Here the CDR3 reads CASSSVGERGGLFAYNEQFF. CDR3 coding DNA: TGTGCCAGCAGTTCCGTGGGTGAGCGGGGGGGCCTGTTTGCCTACAATGAGCAGTTCTTC.

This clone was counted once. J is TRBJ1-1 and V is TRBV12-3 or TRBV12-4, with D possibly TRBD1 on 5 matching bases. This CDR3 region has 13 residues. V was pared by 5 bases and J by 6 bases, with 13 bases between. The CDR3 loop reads CASSGDRRSEAFF. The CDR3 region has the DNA TGTGCCAGCAGTGGAGACAGAAGGTCTGAAGCTTTCTTT.

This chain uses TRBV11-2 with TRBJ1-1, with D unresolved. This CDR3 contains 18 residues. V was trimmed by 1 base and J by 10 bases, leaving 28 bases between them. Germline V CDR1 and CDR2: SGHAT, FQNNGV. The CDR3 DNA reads TGTGCCAGCAGCTTAGGAAAGGGTCGGAGGCAGGACGGTATCGGAGCTTTCTTT. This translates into CASSLGKGRRQDGIGAFF. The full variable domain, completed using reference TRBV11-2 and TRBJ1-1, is EAGVAQSPRYKIIEKRQSVAFWCNPISGHATLYWYQQILGQGPKLLIQFQNNGVVDDSQLPKDRFSAERLKGVDSTLKIQPAKLEDSAVYLCASSLGKGRRQDGIGAFFGQGTRLTVV.

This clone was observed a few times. The chain's CDR3 is CASSPGDYGYTF. For the CDR3, the DNA is TGTGCCAGCAGCCCGGGGGACTATGGCTACACCTTC. V usage is TRBV7-9 and J usage is TRBJ1-2; a weak D match, TRBD1 (5 bases). The V end was cut by 5 bases, the J end by 3 bases, with 7 bases between. Germline V gene sequence: CDR1 SEHNR, CDR2 FQNEAQ (reference sequence). The CDR3 spans 12 residues.

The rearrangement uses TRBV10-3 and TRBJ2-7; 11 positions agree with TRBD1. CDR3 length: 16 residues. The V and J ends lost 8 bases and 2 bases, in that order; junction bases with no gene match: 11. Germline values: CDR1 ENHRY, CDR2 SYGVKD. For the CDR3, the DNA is TGTGCCATCCAGACCCCGGGGACAGGGGGGCCCTACGAGCAGTACTTC. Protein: CAIQTPGTGGPYEQYF.

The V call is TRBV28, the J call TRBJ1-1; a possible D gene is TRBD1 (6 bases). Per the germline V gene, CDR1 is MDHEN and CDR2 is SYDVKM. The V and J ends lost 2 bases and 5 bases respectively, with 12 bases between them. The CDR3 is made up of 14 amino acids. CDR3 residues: CASSLPGGRTEAFF. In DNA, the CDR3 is TGTGCCAGCAGTTTACCGGGGGGCAGGACTGAAGCTTTCTTT.

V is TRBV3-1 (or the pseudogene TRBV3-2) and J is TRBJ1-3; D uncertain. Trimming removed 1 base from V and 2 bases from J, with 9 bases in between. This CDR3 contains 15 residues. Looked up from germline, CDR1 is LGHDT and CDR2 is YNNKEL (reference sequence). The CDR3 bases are TGTGCCAGCAGCCAAGTGTTCGGGACTGGAAACACCATATATTTT. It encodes CASSQVFGTGNTIYF.

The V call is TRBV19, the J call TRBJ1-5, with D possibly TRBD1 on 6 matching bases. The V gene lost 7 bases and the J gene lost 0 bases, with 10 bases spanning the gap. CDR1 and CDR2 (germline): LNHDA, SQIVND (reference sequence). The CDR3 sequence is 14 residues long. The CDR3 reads CASTWTDSNQPQHF. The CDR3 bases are TGTGCCAGTACCTGGACAGATAGCAATCAGCCCCAGCATTTT.

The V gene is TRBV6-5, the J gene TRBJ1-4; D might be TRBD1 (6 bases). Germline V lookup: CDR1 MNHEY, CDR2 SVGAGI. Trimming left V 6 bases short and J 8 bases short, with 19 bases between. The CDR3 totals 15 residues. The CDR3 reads CASSQVGGRAEKLFF. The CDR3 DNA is TGTGCCAGCAGCCAAGTCGGGGGGCGGGCCGAAAAACTGTTTTTT.

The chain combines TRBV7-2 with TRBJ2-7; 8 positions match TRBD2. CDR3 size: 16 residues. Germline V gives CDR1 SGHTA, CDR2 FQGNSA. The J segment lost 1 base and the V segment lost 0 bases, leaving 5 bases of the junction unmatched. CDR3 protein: CASSLAAGGTSYEQYF. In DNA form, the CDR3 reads TGTGCCAGCAGCTTAGCGGCGGGGGGTACGTCCTACGAGCAGTACTTC.

The DNA for the CDR3 is TGTGCCAGCAGCCAAGATTTAGCATGGGGCTACACCTTC. Translating gives CASSQDLAWGYTF. The gene calls are TRBV14 and TRBJ1-2; no clear D. Germline loops: CDR1 SGHDN, CDR2 FVKESK. V was clipped by 0 bases and J by 8 bases, with 10 bases between them. The CDR3 is made up of 13 amino acids. Together with reference TRBV14 and TRBJ1-2, the CDR3 gives the full variable domain: EAGVTQFPSHSVIEKGQTVTLRCDPISGHDNLYWYRRVMGKEIKFLLHFVKESKQDESGMPNNRFLAERTGGTYSTLKVQPAELEDSGVYFCASSQDLAWGYTFGSGTRLTVV.

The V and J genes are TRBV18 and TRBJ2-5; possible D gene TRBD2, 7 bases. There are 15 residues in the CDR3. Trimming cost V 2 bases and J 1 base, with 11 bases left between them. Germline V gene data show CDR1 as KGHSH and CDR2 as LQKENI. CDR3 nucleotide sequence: TGTGCCAGCTCACCAGAGGGGGGGACCCAAGAGACCCAGTACTTC. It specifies CASSPEGGTQETQYF.

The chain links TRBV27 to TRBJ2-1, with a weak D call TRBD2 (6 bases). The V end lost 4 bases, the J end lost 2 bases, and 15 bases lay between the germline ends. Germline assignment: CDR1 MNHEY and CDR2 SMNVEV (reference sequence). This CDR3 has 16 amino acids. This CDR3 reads CASSSYSGPTYNEQFF. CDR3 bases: TGTGCCAGCAGTTCGTATAGCGGCCCCACCTACAATGAGCAGTTCTTC.

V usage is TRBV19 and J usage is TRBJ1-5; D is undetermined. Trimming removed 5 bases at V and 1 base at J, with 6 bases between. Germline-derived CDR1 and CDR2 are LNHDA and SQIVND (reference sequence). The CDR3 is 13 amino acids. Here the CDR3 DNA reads TGTGCCAGTAGTCTCGCGAGCAATCAGCCCCAGCATTTT. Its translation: CASSLASNQPQHF.

CDR3 bases: TGCGCCAGCAGCGCCGTGGGCGGGGGAGAAGAGACCCAGTACTTC. Translated, it gives CASSAVGGGEETQYF. The V and J genes are TRBV4-1 and TRBJ2-5; TRBD2 matches at 7 bases. The CDR3 contains 15 residues. The germline V gene encodes CDR1 MGHRA and CDR2 YSYEKL. Unmatched junction bases numbered 9, after V lost 5 bases and J lost 3 bases.

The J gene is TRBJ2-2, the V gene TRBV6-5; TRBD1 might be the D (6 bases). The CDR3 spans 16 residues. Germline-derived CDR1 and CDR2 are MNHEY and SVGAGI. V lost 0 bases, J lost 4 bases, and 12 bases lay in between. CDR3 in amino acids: CASSYSRTGLTGELFF. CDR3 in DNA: TGTGCCAGCAGTTACTCGAGAACAGGGCTCACCGGGGAGCTGTTTTTT.

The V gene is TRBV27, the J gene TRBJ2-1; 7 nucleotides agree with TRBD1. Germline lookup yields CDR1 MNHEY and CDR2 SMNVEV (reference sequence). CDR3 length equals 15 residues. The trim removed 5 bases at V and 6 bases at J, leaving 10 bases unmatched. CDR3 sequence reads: CASSPDRVSVNEQFF. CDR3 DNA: TGTGCCAGCAGTCCCGACAGGGTCTCAGTCAATGAGCAGTTCTTC.

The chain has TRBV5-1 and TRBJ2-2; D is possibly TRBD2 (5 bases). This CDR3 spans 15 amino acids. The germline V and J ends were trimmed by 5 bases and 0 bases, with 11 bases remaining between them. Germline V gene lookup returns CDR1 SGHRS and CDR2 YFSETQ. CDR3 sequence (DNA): TGCGCCAGCAGTTCCCCCGGGGCGAACACCGGGGAGCTGTTTTTT. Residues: CASSSPGANTGELFF.